This TCR beta chain was identified in a study of cytomegalovirus exposure and HLA in healthy donors. Study findings and constraints: Using the classifier, cytomegalovirus status was reportedly diagnosed with high specificity and sensitivity. The later analysis indicated that the majority of CMV-associated TCR beta chains appeared HLA-restricted. The productive fraction for most TCR beta V segments was about 87% or about 30% in an earlier analysis.

As concerns this clone: Its matching antigen is unknown.

In the PCR, 60 Vbeta and 13 Jbeta primers were used. As originally analysed: Later work found 80 million or so unique TCR beta chains, with about 10 million shared. This table comes from immunoSEQ multiplex PCR, and its TCRdb copy is limited to in-frame clones, with some not included. That table is the source of V, J and clone size, and D and trimming were worked out from the DNA. The sample carries around 170,000 clones, around 82% recorded once. The V and J ends lost 6 bases and 2 bases respectively, with 7 bases between them. This CDR3 is built from 12 residues. Germline CDR1 reads MGHDK; CDR2 reads SYGVNS.

Input material: PBMCs. The receptor was derived from a man in his fifties or sixties in good health and CMV-seronegative. The V call is TRBV25-1, the J call TRBJ1-2, with D perhaps matching TRBD1 (6 bases). DNA of the CDR3: TGTGCCAGCAGGGACAGCAACTATGGCTACACCTTC. Protein sequence: CASRDSNYGYTF.